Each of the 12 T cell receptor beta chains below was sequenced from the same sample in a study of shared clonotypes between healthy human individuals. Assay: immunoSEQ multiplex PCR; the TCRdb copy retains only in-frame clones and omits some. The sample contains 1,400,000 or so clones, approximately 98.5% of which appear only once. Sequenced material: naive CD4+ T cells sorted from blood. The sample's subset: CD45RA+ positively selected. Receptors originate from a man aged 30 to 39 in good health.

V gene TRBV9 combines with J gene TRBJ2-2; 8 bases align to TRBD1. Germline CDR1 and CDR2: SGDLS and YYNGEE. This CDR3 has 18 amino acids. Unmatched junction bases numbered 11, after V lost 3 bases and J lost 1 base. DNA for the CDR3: TGTGCCAGCAGCGCGAGAGGGACCGGGACAGGGAACACCGGGGAGCTGTTTTTT. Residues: CASSARGTGTGNTGELFF.

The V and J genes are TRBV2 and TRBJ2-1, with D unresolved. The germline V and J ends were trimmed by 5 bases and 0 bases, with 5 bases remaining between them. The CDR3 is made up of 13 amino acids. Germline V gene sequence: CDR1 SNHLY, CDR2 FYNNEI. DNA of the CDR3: TGTGCCAGCAGTATAAACTCCTACAATGAGCAGTTCTTC. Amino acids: CASSINSYNEQFF.

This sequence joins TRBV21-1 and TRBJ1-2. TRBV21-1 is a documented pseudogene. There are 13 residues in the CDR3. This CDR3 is CASSGVGGYGYTF. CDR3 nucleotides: TGTGCCAGCAGCGGGGTTGGAGGCTATGGCTACACCTTC.

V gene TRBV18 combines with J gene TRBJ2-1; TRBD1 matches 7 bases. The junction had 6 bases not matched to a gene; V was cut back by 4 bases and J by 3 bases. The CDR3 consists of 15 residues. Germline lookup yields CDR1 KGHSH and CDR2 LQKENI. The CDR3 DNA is TGTGCCAGCTCACAGGGACAGAGCCACTACAATGAGCAGTTCTTC. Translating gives CASSQGQSHYNEQFF.

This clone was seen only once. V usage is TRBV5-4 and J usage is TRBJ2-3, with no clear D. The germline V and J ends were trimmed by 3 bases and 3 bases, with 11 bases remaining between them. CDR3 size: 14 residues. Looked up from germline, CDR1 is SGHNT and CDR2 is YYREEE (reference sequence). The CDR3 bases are TGTGCCAGCAGCTCCTCGGGCCTTACAGATACGCAGTATTTT. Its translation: CASSSSGLTDTQYF.

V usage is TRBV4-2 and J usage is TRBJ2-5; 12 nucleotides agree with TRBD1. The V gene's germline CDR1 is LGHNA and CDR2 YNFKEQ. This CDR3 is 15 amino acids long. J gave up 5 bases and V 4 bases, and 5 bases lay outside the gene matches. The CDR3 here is CASSPGTGGAETQYF. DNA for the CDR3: TGTGCCAGCAGCCCTGGGACAGGGGGCGCGGAGACCCAGTACTTC.

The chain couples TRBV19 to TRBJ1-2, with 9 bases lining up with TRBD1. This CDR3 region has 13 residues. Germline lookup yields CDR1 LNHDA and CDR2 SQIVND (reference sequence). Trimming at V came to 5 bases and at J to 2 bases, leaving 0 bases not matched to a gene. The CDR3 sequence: CASSGQGNYGYTF. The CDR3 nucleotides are TGTGCCAGTAGTGGACAGGGGAACTATGGCTACACCTTC.

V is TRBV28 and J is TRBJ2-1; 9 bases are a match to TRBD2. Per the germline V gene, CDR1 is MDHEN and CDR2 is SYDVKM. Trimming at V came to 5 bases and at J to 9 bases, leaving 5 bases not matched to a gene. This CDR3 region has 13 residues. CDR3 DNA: TGTGCCAGCAGTAAATGGACTAGCGTTGAGCAGTTCTTC. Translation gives CASSKWTSVEQFF.

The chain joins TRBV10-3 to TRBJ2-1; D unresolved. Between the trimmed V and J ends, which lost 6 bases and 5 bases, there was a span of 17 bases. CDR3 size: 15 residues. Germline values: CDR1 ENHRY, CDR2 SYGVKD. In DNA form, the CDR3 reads TGTGCCATCAGGGACCTTGGCGCGCCCAACAATGAGCAGTTCTTC. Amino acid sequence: CAIRDLGAPNNEQFF.

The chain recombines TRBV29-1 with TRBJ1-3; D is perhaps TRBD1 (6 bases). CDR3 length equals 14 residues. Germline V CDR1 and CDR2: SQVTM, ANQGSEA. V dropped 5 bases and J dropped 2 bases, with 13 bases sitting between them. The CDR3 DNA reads TGCAGCGTTCAACCGGGACACACTGGAAACACCATATATTTT. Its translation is CSVQPGHTGNTIYF.

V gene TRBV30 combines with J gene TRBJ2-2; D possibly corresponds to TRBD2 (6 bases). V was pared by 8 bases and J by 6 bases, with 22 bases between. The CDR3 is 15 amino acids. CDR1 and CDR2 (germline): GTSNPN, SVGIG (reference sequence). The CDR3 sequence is CARGLGLPWPGELFF. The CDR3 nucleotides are TGTGCCCGGGGCCTGGGACTCCCTTGGCCCGGGGAGCTGTTTTTT.

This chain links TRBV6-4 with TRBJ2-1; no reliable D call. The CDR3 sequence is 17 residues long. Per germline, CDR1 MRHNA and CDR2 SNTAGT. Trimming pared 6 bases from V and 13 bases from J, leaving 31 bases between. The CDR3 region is CASSLTWPITSVKGQFF. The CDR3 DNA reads TGTGCCAGCAGCCTTACGTGGCCGATTACATCTGTTAAGGGTCAGTTCTTC.